Below are 5 T cell receptor beta chains sequenced from a single sample in a study of Tregs in tolerant kidney transplant recipients. Clones were read by immunoSEQ multiplex PCR, and TCRdb kept only the in-frame ones, dropping some. The sample holds 100,000 to 130,000 clones; about 90% are singletons and the top ten take 0.34%. The specimen comprised CD4+ T cells from blood, sampled before the transplant. These receptors originate from a human donor who received a combined kidney and bone marrow transplant.

This clone was observed a single time. The rearrangement links TRBV5-4 to TRBJ2-7; 12 bases line up with TRBD2. Unmatched junction bases numbered 6, after V lost 1 base and J lost 1 base. CDR3 length: 17 residues. The V gene's germline CDR1 is SGHNT and CDR2 YYREEE (reference sequence). The DNA for the CDR3 is TGTGCCAGCAGCTTGTCTAGCGGGGGGGCCGGGTCCTACGAGCAGTACTTC. Translated, it gives CASSLSSGGAGSYEQYF.

The J gene is TRBJ1-3, the V gene TRBV5-1, with 7 bases matching TRBD1. Trimming took 0 bases from V and 0 from J; bases not matched to a gene: 3. The CDR3 is 16 amino acids. CDR1 is SGHRS and CDR2 is YFSETQ in the germline V gene. The CDR3 is CASSLDRGSSGNTIYF. The CDR3 DNA reads as TGCGCCAGCAGCTTGGACAGGGGTAGCTCTGGAAACACCATATATTTT.

The chain couples TRBV27 to TRBJ2-3; TRBD2 is a possible D gene (5 bases). CDR3 length: 13 amino acids. Germline V lookup: CDR1 MNHEY, CDR2 SMNVEV (reference sequence). V lost 4 bases and J lost 6, with 11 bases in between. The CDR3 sequence: CASSWRPSDTQYF. For the CDR3, the DNA is TGTGCCAGCAGTTGGAGGCCGTCGGATACGCAGTATTTT.

The chain has TRBV5-1 and TRBJ2-7; D perhaps matches TRBD2 (6 bases). This CDR3 spans 14 amino acids. CDR1 and CDR2 (germline): SGHRS, YFSETQ. V lost 3 bases and J lost 4, with 14 bases in between. CDR3 loop: CASSSSGGTYEQYF. In nucleotides, the CDR3 is TGCGCCAGCAGCTCCTCCGGGGGAACGTACGAGCAGTACTTC.

This chain links TRBV2 with TRBJ2-7; D perhaps matches TRBD1 (6 bases). The V end lost 7 bases, the J end lost 3 bases, and 13 bases lay between the germline ends. Per germline, CDR1 SNHLY and CDR2 FYNNEI. This CDR3 is built from 13 residues. CDR3 sequence (DNA): TGTGCCAGCACCCGGGACACGGTCTACGAGCAGTACTTC. Protein product: CASTRDTVYEQYF. Full variable domain (remainder filled in from reference TRBV2 and TRBJ2-7): EPEVTQTPSHQVTQMGQEVILRCVPISNHLYFYWYRQILGQKVEFLVSFYNNEISEKSEIFDDQFSVERPDGSNFTLKIRSTKLEDSAMYFCASTRDTVYEQYFGPGTRLTVT.